The entry below gives a single T cell receptor (beta chain) sequence along with its context. Its antigen is not yet known. A clone one base away is much larger, so this may be a read error. The record originates from a study of breast tumors, draining lymph nodes, adjacent tissues (dated by TCRdb to 2016 to 2018). About the full investigation: In breast cancer patients, the study compared the TCR beta repertoires of tumor, adjacent nontumor tissue and axillary lymph nodes. The study aimed to assess the relationships and possible T-cell exchange between tumor, surrounding tissue and draining lymph node repertoires in human breast cancer.

The CDR3 has 15 amino acids, counting the end cysteine and phenylalanine. The CDR3 DNA has 45 bases and is translated from base 1. Trimming accounts for 4 bases at V and 5 bases at J, while the number of junction bases matched to no gene is 11. The germline V gene (reference sequence) yields SGHNT for CDR1 and YYREEE for CDR2. The axillary draining lymph nodes of breast cancer patients were the source of the lymph node samples. The sequencer was an Illumina HiSeq 2000. TCR beta chain libraries were generated through multiplex PCR amplification. High-throughput sequencing was used to analyze the amplified TCR beta chain products. TCRdb trimmed public reads at Q25 via fastp, called clones via MiXCR and kept in-frame beta chains. Rows are combined by CDR3 protein, so each entry shows the most common genes and DNA. Across this sample there are approximately 250,000 distinct CDR3 sequences, with 30% to 35% seen only once. The ten largest make up 3.6% of the sample.

Overall study results and their limits: Rather than being directly demonstrated, the conclusion that tumor T cells originate in lymph nodes was presented as consistent with a hypothesis. The data were considered consistent with the idea that most tumor T cells come from the lymph node and then expand in tumor tissue. T-cell repertoire diversity in tumors was found to be lower than in lymph nodes but higher than in nontumor tissue, and preferential V and J gene usage was observed. Tumor and nontumor tissue repertoires were significantly more similar in luminal-like than in basal-like breast cancer.

Input material: axillary lymph node tissue. The source of this sequence is a female donor with breast cancer. Some clones in this sample may be carry-over from other donors' samples. The chain employs TRBV5-4 and TRBJ2-5, with TRBD1 matching 7 junction bases. The CDR3 reads as follows: CASSLDNTDRETQYF. The nucleotides are TGTGCCAGCAGCCTAGATAACACGGACAGGGAGACCCAGTACTTC.